Described below is a single T cell receptor beta chain sequence and its context. Its target is unknown. This entry belongs to a study of T cell responses to AZD1222 COVID-19 vaccine. Germline V CDR1 and CDR2: SGHAT, FQNNGV. Trimming stripped 3 bases from V and 2 bases from J, with 17 bases between. The CDR3 length is 17 residues. Some clones are missing from TCRdb's copy, which holds only in-frame ones; the method was immunoSEQ multiplex PCR. The data show over 150,000 clones, around 89% seen once. Study-level points and caveats: Sampled repertoires all dated from after the peak T cell response. Most donors were white British and more were female, and clonal diversity was possibly underestimated. Seropositivity was recorded at baseline in only 6 or 7 AZD1222 recipients.

The chain uses TRBV11-2 and TRBJ2-1; D is uncertain. The sequence was collected from an adult in good health. The input for sequencing was peripheral blood, taken on day 0 of AZD1222 vaccination. DNA of the CDR3: TGTGCCAGCAGCTTTTTATCTGGCCCCCGTACCTACAATGAGCAGTTCTTC. The encoded protein is CASSFLSGPRTYNEQFF.